The T cell receptor beta chain under discussion was sequenced for a study of blood T cells in healthy people across ages. With V trimmed by 6 bases and J by 0 bases, 8 bases remained unmatched. Germline lookup yields CDR1 DFQATT and CDR2 SNEGSKA (reference sequence). The CDR3 has 14 amino acids. Concerning this clonotype: Its antigen is undetermined.

For the second PCR, which ran for 7 to 11 cycles, a sample-barcoded 5' primer and a J-beta primer mix were used. One entry per CDR3 protein results from TCRdb running MiXCR on the 5' RACE reads. The sample shows 1,300,000 or so distinct CDR3 sequences, almost 60% of them seen only once. Regarding the study as a whole: Because donor CMV status was unknown, expanded clonotype changes were possibly confounded.

The rearrangement uses TRBV20-1 and TRBJ2-7, with 7 bases lining up with TRBD1. Sequencing used blood. This clonotype was sampled from a man younger than 35 in good health. This CDR3 is CSAERQGTSYEQYF. The CDR3 nucleotides read TGCAGTGCGGAACGACAGGGTACCTCCTACGAGCAGTACTTC.